This TCR beta chain was identified during a study of immune cell composition in non-small cell lung cancer. Overall study: Most cases were lung adenocarcinoma or squamous cell carcinoma. Study-level results: Squamous lung tumours showed higher top 10 clone scores and clonality than adenocarcinomas. Tumour TCR-beta clonality showed no significant link to smoking pack-years.

Details on this clone: Its specificity is not known.

DNA was extracted from unsorted cell suspensions stored frozen. Clones were read by immunoSEQ multiplex PCR, and TCRdb kept only the in-frame ones, dropping some. The table records over 2,500 clones, 78% of them present only once. With 3 bases removed from V and 0 bases from J, the gap between germline ends came to 15 bases. Germline CDR1 reads GTSNPN; CDR2 reads SVGIG (reference sequence). The CDR3 covers 15 residues. The sample was lung tumor tissue. This chain connects TRBV30 to TRBJ2-7, with D perhaps TRBD2 (5 bases). This receptor was identified in a human donor with non-small cell lung cancer. The CDR3: CAWSPMDSASYEQYF. DNA for the CDR3: TGTGCCTGGAGCCCGATGGACTCCGCCTCCTACGAGCAGTACTTC.